The 28 T cell receptor beta chains listed next were all sequenced from one sample in a study of T cells in women clearing cervical HPV infection (dated by TCRdb to 2016 to 2018). Receptor libraries were prepared by the immunoSEQ multiplex PCR assay. TCRdb's version of the immuneACCESS table is confined to in-frame rearrangements and falls short of the full clone set. An unresolved V gene accounts for under half of the shortfall where checked; the remainder is of unknown origin. In this sample's table one finds 20,000 to 25,000 clones. The ten top clones hold 2.7% of the sample. The sample comprised blood buffy coat. The receptors were sampled from a woman aged 18-70 years with a cervical HPV16 infection that either progressed to CIN3+ or cleared (not recorded which).

To note about this clone: The read stops 3 residues short of the end of the CDR3; the missing end is completed from the germline J gene. The same CDR3 can be traced to other DNA sequences in this sample. The chain is built from TRBV19 and TRBJ2-2; 7 nucleotides match TRBD2. Germline-derived CDR1 and CDR2 are LNHDA and SQIVND (reference sequence). This CDR3 contains 14 residues. CDR3: CASSPRGRNEKLFF. The DNA read from the CDR3 is TGTGCCAGTAGCCCGCGGGGGAGGAATGAAAAG.

About this clone itself: Read sequence stops 3 residues before the CDR3 end, and the germline J gene provides the missing end. The chain uses TRBV19 and TRBJ2-3, with 10 bases that match TRBD2. The V and J ends lost 3 bases and 1 base, in that order; junction bases with no gene match: 1. This CDR3 is 15 amino acids long. Germline V lookup: CDR1 LNHDA, CDR2 SQIVND (reference sequence). The sequenced CDR3 bases are TGTGCCAGTAGTATTCTAGCGGGAGGCACAGATACG. This encodes CASSILAGGTDT. The complete CDR3 reads CASSILAGGTDTQYF. The whole variable domain, remainder taken from reference TRBV19 and TRBJ2-3, is DGGITQSPKYLFRKEGQNVTLSCEQNLNHDAMYWYRQDPGQGLRLIYYSQIVNDFQKGDIAEGYSVSREKKESFPLTVTSAQKNPTAFYLCASSILAGGTDTQYFGPGTRLTVL.

As concerns this clone: The read is 3 residues too short to cover the CDR3 end, so that end is filled in from the germline J gene. The chain joins TRBV19 to TRBJ1-5, with D perhaps TRBD1 (6 bases). Trimming stripped 3 bases from V and 3 bases from J, with 12 bases between. The CDR3 consists of 15 residues. Germline CDR1 and CDR2: LNHDA and SQIVND (reference sequence). This CDR3 is CASSMGAANNQPQHF. CDR3 DNA, as far as it was read: TGTGCCAGTAGTATGGGGGCAGCTAACAATCAGCCC. Full variable domain (rest looked up from reference TRBV19 and TRBJ1-5): DGGITQSPKYLFRKEGQNVTLSCEQNLNHDAMYWYRQDPGQGLRLIYYSQIVNDFQKGDIAEGYSVSREKKESFPLTVTSAQKNPTAFYLCASSMGAANNQPQHFGDGTRLSIL.

In regard to this clone: The read is 3 residues too short to cover the CDR3 end, so that end is filled in from the germline J gene. This chain joins TRBV5-1 and TRBJ2-7; D is possibly TRBD1 or TRBD2 (5 bases each). Germline V gives CDR1 SGHRS, CDR2 YFSETQ. V dropped 4 bases and J dropped 3 bases, with 8 bases sitting between them. The CDR3 totals 12 residues. CDR3 DNA (partial): TGCGCCAGCAGCACAGGAGGCTACGAG. Its translation is CASSTGGYE. The entire CDR3 is CASSTGGYEQYF.

Concerning this clone: The read terminates 3 residues before the CDR3 end, so the remaining end is supplied by the germline J gene. This chain uses TRBV20-1 with TRBJ2-1, with 9 bases matching TRBD2. This CDR3 is 14 amino acids long. V gave up 5 bases and J gave up 6 bases; unmatched junction bases: 8. In germline, CDR1 is DFQATT, CDR2 SNEGSKA (reference sequence). CDR3 sequence reads: CSASPGLAFNEQFF. The part of the CDR3 DNA that was read is TGCAGTGCTTCTCCGGGACTAGCCTTCAATGAG.

Comments on this clone: The CDR3 extends 3 residues past the end of the read, so its final part is completed from the germline J gene. This chain links TRBV7-2 with TRBJ1-4, with D unresolved. V shed 5 bases and J shed 8 bases, with 12 bases lying between them. The CDR3 runs 13 residues. CDR1 and CDR2 from the germline V gene are SGHTA and FQGNSA. The CDR3 DNA, read in part, is TGTGCCAGCAGCGTCCGGGTTCGCGAAAAA. Encoded protein: CASSVRVREK. The full CDR3 protein reads CASSVRVREKLFF.

About this clone: The read ends 3 residues shy of where the CDR3 ends; the end is completed using the germline J gene. The gene calls are TRBV6-2 or TRBV6-3 and TRBJ2-1; no clear D gene. Germline CDR1 and CDR2: MNHEY and SVGEGT. The CDR3 sequence is 15 residues long. V lost 4 bases and J lost 0, with 10 bases in between. The part of the CDR3 DNA that was read is TGTGCCAGCAGTTGGCTAGTCAGCTCCTACAATGAG. Translation gives CASSWLVSSYNE. The CDR3 reads in full as CASSWLVSSYNEQFF.

Comment on this clone: The read ends 3 residues shy of where the CDR3 ends; the end is completed using the germline J gene. The chain links TRBV7-3 to TRBJ2-7; 10 positions agree with TRBD1. CDR1 is SGHTA, CDR2 FQGTGA, per germline. With 0 bases clipped from V and 3 bases from J, the junction kept 8 bases outside the gene matches. CDR3 size: 17 residues. CDR3 loop: CASSLTSSGTGVYEQYF. The DNA read from the CDR3 is TGTGCCAGCAGCTTAACTTCCTCCGGGACAGGGGTCTACGAG.

With regard to this clone: The read falls 3 residues short of the CDR3 end, and the missing part is taken from the germline J gene. The chain carries TRBV30 and TRBJ1-1; D is unresolved. The CDR3 length is 13 residues. Trimming cost V 3 bases and J 6 bases, with 14 bases left between them. Germline V gene sequence: CDR1 GTSNPN, CDR2 SVGIG (reference sequence). This chain's CDR3 is CAWSFSHDSEAFF. CDR3 DNA (partial): TGTGCCTGGAGCTTTTCCCATGACTCTGAA.

For this clone: The CDR3 end lies 3 residues beyond the end of the read and is filled in from the germline J gene. The chain links TRBV19 to TRBJ2-2; D not resolved. V lost 9 bases to trimming and J lost 1 base, with 3 bases between them. Germline CDR1 LNHDA, CDR2 SQIVND (reference sequence). There are 11 residues in the CDR3. The CDR3 bases that were read are TGTGCCAGCCGGAACACCGGGGAG. Protein sequence: CASRNTGE. In full, the CDR3 is CASRNTGELFF.

As to this clone: The read stops 3 residues short of the end of the CDR3; the missing end is completed from the germline J gene. The V gene is TRBV5-4, the J gene TRBJ2-2; weak D call: TRBD1 (6 bases). Per the germline V gene, CDR1 is SGHNT and CDR2 is YYREEE (reference sequence). The CDR3 has 15 residues. The CDR3 reads CASSLEGVAANVLFF. The sequenced CDR3 bases are TGTGCCAGCAGCTTGGAGGGGGTCGCGGCCAACGTG.

As regards this clone: The read terminates 3 residues before the CDR3 end, so the remaining end is supplied by the germline J gene. This chain connects TRBV5-1 to TRBJ2-7, with TRBD2 identical over 12 bases. This CDR3 contains 15 residues. The junction had 7 bases not matched to a gene; V was cut back by 4 bases and J by 5 bases. Germline values: CDR1 SGHRS, CDR2 YFSETQ. The sequenced CDR3 bases are TGCGCCAGCAGCCCCTCGACTAGCGGGAGAGACGAG. Its protein is CASSPSTSGRDE. The full CDR3 reads CASSPSTSGRDEQYF.

Considering frequency, this clone is medium-sized. The read stops 3 residues short of the end of the CDR3; the missing end is completed from the germline J gene. This chain connects TRBV7-3 to TRBJ2-3; D not certain. Trimming pared 0 bases from V and 5 bases from J, leaving 12 bases between. Looked up from germline, CDR1 is SGHTA and CDR2 is FQGTGA. CDR3 size: 15 residues. CDR3 amino acids: CASSLTHNRVDTQYF. The CDR3 bases that were read are TGTGCCAGCAGCTTAACCCACAACCGGGTAGATACG.

Details on this clone: The missing CDR3 end, 3 residues past where the read stops, is filled in from the germline J gene. This sequence joins TRBV7-2 and TRBJ2-5; 11 nucleotides align to TRBD2. V dropped 1 base and J dropped 5; count of bases not matched to a gene: 3. Per the germline V gene, CDR1 is SGHTA and CDR2 is FQGNSA. The CDR3 has 15 residues. CDR3 protein: CASSLGWTSGETQYF. The DNA read from the CDR3 is TGTGCCAGCAGCTTAGGGTGGACTAGCGGGGAGACC.

A word on this clone: Coverage ceases 3 residues before the CDR3 finishes, and the germline J gene fills in the end. V and J are TRBV4-1 and TRBJ2-3; 7 nucleotides match TRBD2. The germline V gene encodes CDR1 MGHRA and CDR2 YSYEKL. This CDR3 region has 15 residues. J was trimmed by 8 bases and V by 3 bases; bases with no gene match: 11. The CDR3 spells CASSQGGGGRGTQYF. CDR3 DNA, as far as it was read: TGCGCCAGCAGCCAGGGGGGGGGAGGACGTGGTACG.

Points on this clone: The CDR3 end falls 3 residues outside the read, so it is completed with the germline J gene. The chain joins TRBV4-1 to TRBJ2-7, with TRBD2 as a possible D gene (5 bases). Trimming took off 0 bases at V and 4 bases at J, with 13 bases between the two ends. Germline CDR1 is MGHRA and CDR2 is YSYEKL. The CDR3 totals 15 residues. The sequenced CDR3 bases are TGCGCCAGCAGCCAAGAGGAGGCGGCGGTGTACGAG. Encoded protein: CASSQEEAAVYE. From start to end, the CDR3 is CASSQEEAAVYEQYF.

In regard to this clone: The read terminates 3 residues ahead of where the CDR3 ends, so the germline J gene completes it. V gene TRBV20-1 combines with J gene TRBJ2-5; D remains unclear. V gave up 6 bases and J gave up 4 bases, with 9 bases separating them. Germline CDR1 reads DFQATT; CDR2 reads SNEGSKA (reference sequence). There are 11 residues in the CDR3. The DNA read from the CDR3 is TGCAGTGCCACCACGGGAGAGACC. Translation gives CSATTGET. From start to end, the CDR3 is CSATTGETQYF.

CDR3 sequence reads: CASSPGLVRDPQHF. The DNA read from the CDR3 is TGTGCCAGCTCACCGGGACTAGTGAGAGATCCC. This chain uses TRBV18 with TRBJ1-5; D may be TRBD1 (5 bases). With the read ending 3 residues before the CDR3 end, the germline J gene is used to fill in that end. The CDR3 extends over 14 amino acids. Germline V gene sequence: CDR1 KGHSH, CDR2 LQKENI.

As for this clone: The read finishes 3 residues shy of the CDR3 end, and the germline J gene is used to complete it. V gene TRBV7-6 combines with J gene TRBJ1-1; D uncertain. The germline CDR1 and CDR2 sequences are SGHVS and FNYEAQ. V dropped 5 bases and J dropped 4 bases, with 11 bases sitting between them. This CDR3 comprises 13 residues. CDR3 bases read: TGTGCCAGCAGCCGCCTTTCGGGCACTGAA. It specifies CASSRLSGTE. The full CDR3 reads CASSRLSGTEAFF.

Points on this clone: The sequenced fragment ends 3 residues before the CDR3 boundary, so the rest is inferred from the germline J gene. The chain joins TRBV7-9 to TRBJ1-4, with D uncertain. Germline lookup yields CDR1 SEHNR and CDR2 FQNEAQ (reference sequence). The ends were cut back, 5 bases at V and 10 bases at J, with 8 bases in the middle. CDR3 length: 11 residues. CDR3 DNA (partial): TGTGCCAGCAGCCCCCGAGGAAAA. Protein product: CASSPRGK. The whole CDR3 sequence is CASSPRGKLFF.

Details on this clone: The read ends 3 residues early relative to the CDR3; the germline J gene fills the gap. V is TRBV2 and J is TRBJ1-1; D gene ambiguous. The V end was cut by 1 base, the J end by 7 bases, with 13 bases between. CDR3 size: 14 residues. CDR1 SNHLY and CDR2 FYNNEI come from the germline V gene. Incomplete CDR3 DNA: TGTGCCAGCAGTGAAGTTTTTTCCGGCGGTGAA. It is translated as CASSEVFSGGE. In full, the CDR3 is CASSEVFSGGEAFF.

A word on this clone: The observed sequence ends 3 residues before the CDR3 terminus, with the missing tail filled in from the germline J gene. The chain recombines TRBV18 with TRBJ2-1; D is perhaps TRBD1 (6 bases). V shed 8 bases and J shed 6 bases, with 17 bases lying between them. CDR3 length: 14 amino acids. The V gene's germline CDR1 is KGHSH and CDR2 LQKENI. The part of the CDR3 DNA that was read is TGTGCCAGCACGAAACAGGGAATTGGCAATGAG. Translating gives CASTKQGIGNE. The entire CDR3 protein reads CASTKQGIGNEQFF.

As concerns this clone: The read ends 3 residues early relative to the CDR3; the germline J gene fills the gap. The rearrangement links TRBV14 to TRBJ2-1; D is possibly TRBD2 (6 bases). Deletions cut 0 bases from V and 4 bases from J, with 13 bases between. This CDR3 spans 16 amino acids. Germline lookup yields CDR1 SGHDN and CDR2 FVKESK. The CDR3 sequence is CASSQDRRGWYNEQFF. The DNA read from the CDR3 is TGTGCCAGCAGCCAAGATCGGAGGGGTTGGTACAATGAG. Full variable domain (outside the CDR3, taken from reference TRBV14 and TRBJ2-1): EAGVTQFPSHSVIEKGQTVTLRCDPISGHDNLYWYRRVMGKEIKFLLHFVKESKQDESGMPNNRFLAERTGGTYSTLKVQPAELEDSGVYFCASSQDRRGWYNEQFFGPGTRLTVL.

Regarding this clone: The CDR3 extends 3 residues past the end of the read, so its final part is completed from the germline J gene. This rearrangement joins TRBV5-1 to TRBJ2-1, with D maybe TRBD2 (6 bases). V was trimmed by 0 bases and J by 0 bases, leaving 10 bases between them. From germline, CDR1 is SGHRS and CDR2 YFSETQ. There are 16 residues in the CDR3. The CDR3 here is CASSLAAGFSYNEQFF. CDR3 DNA (partial): TGCGCCAGCAGCTTGGCGGCGGGATTCTCCTACAATGAG.

In regard to this clone: The read is 3 residues too short to cover the CDR3 end, so that end is filled in from the germline J gene. The chain carries TRBV5-5 and TRBJ1-2; D might be TRBD1 (6 bases). V lost 4 bases to trimming and J lost 2 bases, with 9 bases between them. Germline CDR1 and CDR2: SGHKS and YYEKEE (reference sequence). The CDR3 sequence is 13 residues long. The chain's CDR3 is CASSHQGNYGYTF. CDR3 bases read: TGTGCCAGCAGCCACCAGGGGAACTATGGC.

Of note for this clone: The read stops 3 residues short of the end of the CDR3; the missing end is completed from the germline J gene. This rearrangement joins TRBV6-2 or TRBV6-3 to TRBJ2-2; the match to TRBD1 covers 8 bases. Germline CDR1 is MNHEY and CDR2 is SVGEGT. The CDR3 covers 16 residues. The sequenced CDR3 bases are TGTGCCAGCAGTCATCGCTCAGGGGGCCCGGGAGAAAAG. It is translated as CASSHRSGGPGEK. In full, the CDR3 is CASSHRSGGPGEKLFF.

About this clone: The read is 3 residues too short to cover the CDR3 end, so that end is filled in from the germline J gene. The V and J genes are TRBV5-1 and TRBJ2-3; a weak D match, TRBD1 (6 bases). The V gene lost 1 base and the J gene lost 3 bases, with 9 bases spanning the gap. This CDR3 is 14 amino acids long. CDR1 and CDR2 from the germline V gene are SGHRS and YFSETQ. The CDR3 loop reads CASSLTGQTDTQYF. The DNA read from the CDR3 is TGCGCCAGCAGCTTGACAGGACAGACAGATACG. Variable domain in full (rest from reference TRBV5-1 and TRBJ2-3): KAGVTQTPRYLIKTRGQQVTLSCSPISGHRSVSWYQQTPGQGLQFLFEYFSETQRNKGNFPGRFSGRQFSNSRSEMNVSTLELGDSALYLCASSLTGQTDTQYFGPGTRLTVL.

A note on this clone: The observed sequence ends 3 residues before the CDR3 terminus, with the missing tail filled in from the germline J gene. This chain connects TRBV6-2 or TRBV6-3 to TRBJ1-5; D gene unclear. Germline V gene data show CDR1 as MNHEY and CDR2 as SVGEGT. Trimming pared 6 bases from V and 9 bases from J, leaving 9 bases between. The CDR3 has 11 residues. Here the CDR3 reads CASRAGGPQHF. CDR3 DNA, as far as it was read: TGTGCCAGCAGGGCGGGTGGGCCC.